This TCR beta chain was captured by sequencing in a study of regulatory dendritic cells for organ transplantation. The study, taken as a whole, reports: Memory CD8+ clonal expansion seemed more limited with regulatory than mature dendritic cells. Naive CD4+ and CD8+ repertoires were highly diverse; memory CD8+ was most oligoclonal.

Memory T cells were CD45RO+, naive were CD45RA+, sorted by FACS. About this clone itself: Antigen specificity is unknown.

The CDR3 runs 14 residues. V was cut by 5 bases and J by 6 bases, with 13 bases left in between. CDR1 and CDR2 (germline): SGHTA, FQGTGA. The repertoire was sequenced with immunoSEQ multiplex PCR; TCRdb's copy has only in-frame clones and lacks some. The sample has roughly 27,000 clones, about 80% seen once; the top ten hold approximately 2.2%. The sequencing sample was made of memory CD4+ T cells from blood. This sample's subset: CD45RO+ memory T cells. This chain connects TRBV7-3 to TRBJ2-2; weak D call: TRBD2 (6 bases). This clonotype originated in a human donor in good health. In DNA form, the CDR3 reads TGTGCCAGCAGCCGAGGAGGGTTCTCCGGGGAGCTGTTTTTT. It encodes CASSRGGFSGELFF.